The rows below give T cell receptor beta chains drawn from one sample of a study of graft-versus-host responses after intestinal transplantation. Antigens for these TCRs are unknown. Libraries were prepared by immunoSEQ multiplex PCR; TCRdb keeps only in-frame clonotypes and omits some of them. The sample has over 75,000 clones; roughly 91% are singletons. Sequenced material: unstimulated CD4+ T cells sorted from spleen or lymph node cells, taken before intestinal transplant. These receptor sequences come from a human donor who received an intestinal transplant. CDR3s include the opening cysteine and the closing phenylalanine or tryptophan. The order of the fields is clone size, CDR3 length, D gene, V gene, J gene, CDR3 DNA, CDR3 protein. A D gene is named only where the DNA matches it firmly. Clone sizes are given selectively: once, few, many, or a class where the clone is expanded.

.	16	TRBD2	TRBV9	TRBJ2-3	TGTGCCAGCAGCGTAGGTGGACTAGCGGGCCTAGATACGCAGTATTTT	CASSVGGLAGLDTQYF
.	14	TRBD1	TRBV6-1	TRBJ2-6	TGTGCCAGCAGCAACAGGGGTGGGGCCAACGTCCTGACTTTC	CASSNRGGANVLTF
.	16	TRBD2	TRBV5-1	TRBJ2-3	TGCGCCAGCAGCTTGGGACTAGCGGGCTTCACAGATACGCAGTATTTT	CASSLGLAGFTDTQYF
few	16	TRBD1	TRBV10-3	TRBJ1-2	TGTGCCAGCAAGAAGGGGGGACAGCTAACGAGGGATGGCTACACCTTC	CASKKGGQLTRDGYTF
.	16	.	TRBV2	TRBJ2-2	TGTGCCAGCAGTACCAAACGACAGGGAGGAACCGGGGAGCTGTTTTTT	CASSTKRQGGTGELFF
.	15	TRBD1	TRBV5-1	TRBJ2-3	TGCGCCAGCAGCATCCGGGACAGAGCCACAGATACGCAGTATTTT	CASSIRDRATDTQYF
.	16	TRBD2	TRBV7-6	TRBJ2-7	TGTGCCAGCAGCTTAGTGCCTGGAGCGGGAAGCAACGAGCAGTACTTC	CASSLVPGAGSNEQYF
.	15	.	TRBV10-3	TRBJ1-2	TGTGCCATCAGTGACCCAGGGGCAGGGAACTATGGCTACACCTTC	CAISDPGAGNYGYTF
once	11	.	TRBV6-5	TRBJ2-2	TGTGCCAGCAGTTCAGGCGGGGAGCTGTTTTTT	CASSSGGELFF
.	16	TRBD2	TRBV2	TRBJ2-7	TGTGCCAGCAGCCTAAGACTAGCGGGAGGATCCTACGAGCAGTACTTC	CASSLRLAGGSYEQYF
once	15	TRBD1	TRBV28	TRBJ1-5	TGTGCCAGCAGCCTCCGGGACAGGGGTGATCAGCCCCAGCATTTT	CASSLRDRGDQPQHF
.	13	.	TRBV28	TRBJ2-7	TGTGCCAGCAGTTTCAGGGGAAGATACGAGCAGTACTTC	CASSFRGRYEQYF
.	13	.	TRBV2	TRBJ2-3	TGTGCCAGCAGTGCATGGGCCACAGATACGCAGTATTTT	CASSAWATDTQYF
.	18	.	TRBV5-1	TRBJ2-7	TGCGCCAGCAGCTTGCCAAACTTGCGGGACAGCTGGTCCTACGAGCAGTACTTC	CASSLPNLRDSWSYEQYF
.	15	TRBD1	TRBV28	TRBJ1-5	TGTGCCAGCAGTTTTCCCAACAGGGGGGTCCAGCCCCAGCATTTT	CASSFPNRGVQPQHF
.	16	.	TRBV5-1	TRBJ2-3	TGCGCCAGCAGCTACGGGGACACCAGGAGCACAGATACGCAGTATTTT	CASSYGDTRSTDTQYF
few	15	TRBD1	TRBV6-6	TRBJ1-2	TGTGCCAGCAGGCATAGGACAGGGGCTAACTATGGCTACACCTTC	CASRHRTGANYGYTF